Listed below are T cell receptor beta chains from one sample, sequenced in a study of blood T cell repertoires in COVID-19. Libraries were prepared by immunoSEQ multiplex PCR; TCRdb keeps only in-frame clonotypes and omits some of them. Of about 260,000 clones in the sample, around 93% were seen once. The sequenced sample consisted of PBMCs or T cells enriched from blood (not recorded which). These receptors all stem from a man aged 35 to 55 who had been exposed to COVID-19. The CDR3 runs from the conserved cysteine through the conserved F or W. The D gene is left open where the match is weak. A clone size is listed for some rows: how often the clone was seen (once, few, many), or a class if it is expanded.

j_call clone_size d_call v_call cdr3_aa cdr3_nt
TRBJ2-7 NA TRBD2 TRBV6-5 CASSQRETLSEQYF TGTGCCAGCAGTCAGCGGGAGACTCTGAGCGAGCAGTACTTC
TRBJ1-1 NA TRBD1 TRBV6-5 CASKIGWDRDTEAFF TGTGCCAGCAAAATCGGGTGGGACAGGGACACTGAAGCTTTCTTT
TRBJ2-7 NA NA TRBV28 CASTNGGSIYEQYF TGTGCCAGCACCAATGGTGGCAGTATCTACGAGCAGTACTTC
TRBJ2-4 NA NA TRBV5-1 CASSLEALETNIQYF TGCGCCAGCAGCTTGGAGGCACTAGAGACAAACATTCAGTACTTC
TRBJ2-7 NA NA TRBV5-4 CASSLAGRGGGYEQYF TGTGCCAGCAGCTTGGCCGGTCGGGGTGGAGGATACGAGCAGTACTTC
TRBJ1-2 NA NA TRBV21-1 CASGTGTGVKFFYGYTF TGTGCCAGCGGGACCGGGACAGGGGTCAAGTTTTTTTATGGCTACACCTTC
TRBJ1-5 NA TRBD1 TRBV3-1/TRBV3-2 CASSQQTGPVNQPQHF TGTGCCAGCAGCCAACAGACAGGGCCCGTCAATCAGCCCCAGCATTTT
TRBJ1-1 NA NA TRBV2 CASSDQVVNTEAFF TGTGCCAGCAGTGATCAGGTTGTGAACACTGAAGCTTTCTTT
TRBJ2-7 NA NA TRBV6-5 CASTNDWGHEQYF TGTGCCAGCACGAACGACTGGGGGCACGAGCAGTACTTC
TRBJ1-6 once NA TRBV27 CASSQAGVNSPLHF TGTGCCAGCTCCCAGGCGGGGGTTAATTCACCCCTCCACTTT
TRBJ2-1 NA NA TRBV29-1 CSVGSSYNEQFF TGCAGCGTGGGGAGCTCCTACAATGAGCAGTTCTTC
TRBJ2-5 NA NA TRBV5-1 CASIQGDGGGETQYF TGCGCCAGCATCCAAGGTGATGGTGGGGGCGAGACCCAGTACTTC
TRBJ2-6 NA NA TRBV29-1 CSVEDRQGIPLSGANVLTF TGCAGCGTTGAAGATAGGCAGGGGATCCCACTCTCTGGGGCCAACGTCCTGACTTTC
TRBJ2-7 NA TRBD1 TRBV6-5 CASSYSRTGYEQYF TGTGCCAGCAGTTACTCCCGGACAGGGTACGAGCAGTACTTC
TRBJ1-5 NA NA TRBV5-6 CASSEGHGVSNQPQHF TGTGCCAGCAGCGAGGGACATGGGGTGAGCAATCAGCCCCAGCATTTT
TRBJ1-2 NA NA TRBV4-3 CASSQDGRQETYGYTF TGCGCCAGCAGCCAAGATGGTCGGCAGGAAACCTATGGCTACACCTTC
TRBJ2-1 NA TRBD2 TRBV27 CASSFGPPGLAGGNEQFF TGTGCCAGCAGTTTCGGTCCCCCGGGACTAGCGGGAGGGAATGAGCAGTTCTTC
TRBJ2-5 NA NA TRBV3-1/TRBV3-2 CASSQPYSGDQETQYF TGTGCCAGCAGCCAACCTTACAGCGGAGATCAAGAGACCCAGTACTTC
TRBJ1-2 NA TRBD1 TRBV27 CASSVTGTGSLYLGYTF TGTGCCAGCAGTGTGACCGGGACAGGGAGTCTTTATCTCGGCTACACCTTC
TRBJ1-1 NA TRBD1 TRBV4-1 CASSQKTGGAGEAFF TGCGCCAGCAGCCAAAAAACAGGGGGCGCGGGTGAAGCTTTCTTT
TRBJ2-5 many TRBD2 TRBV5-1 CASSGGSETSGRETQYF TGCGCCAGCAGCGGGGGCTCCGAGACTAGCGGGAGAGAGACCCAGTACTTC
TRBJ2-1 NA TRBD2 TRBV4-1 CASSQASGRADEQFF TGCGCCAGCAGCCAAGCTAGCGGGAGGGCTGATGAGCAGTTCTTC
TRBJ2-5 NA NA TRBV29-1 CSVGGAQETQYF TGCAGCGTTGGTGGGGCCCAAGAGACCCAGTACTTC
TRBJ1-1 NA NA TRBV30 CAWSLATGNTEAFF TGTGCCTGGAGTTTAGCGACAGGGAACACTGAAGCTTTCTTT
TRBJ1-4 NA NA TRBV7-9 CASSLVLASNEKLFF TGTGCCAGCAGCTTAGTTCTGGCTTCTAATGAAAAACTGTTTTTT
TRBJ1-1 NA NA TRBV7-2 CASSSDRNTEAFF TGTGCCAGCAGCTCTGACAGGAACACTGAAGCTTTCTTT
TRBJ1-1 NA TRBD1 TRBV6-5 CASSSTGGRPEAFF TGTGCCAGCAGTTCGACAGGGGGCAGACCTGAAGCTTTCTTT
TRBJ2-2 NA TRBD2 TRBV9 CASSASGRASTGELFF TGTGCCAGCAGCGCTAGCGGGAGGGCCAGCACCGGGGAGCTGTTTTTT
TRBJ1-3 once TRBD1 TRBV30 CACRSRGLYGNTIYF TGTGCCTGCAGAAGCAGGGGGTTGTATGGAAACACCATATATTTT
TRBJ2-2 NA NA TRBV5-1 CASSFQDSNTGELFF TGCGCCAGCAGCTTTCAAGACTCGAACACCGGGGAGCTGTTTTTT
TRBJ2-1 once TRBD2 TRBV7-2 CASSRTGGRGSEQFF TGTGCCAGCAGCCGCACGGGGGGGCGAGGCAGTGAGCAGTTCTTC
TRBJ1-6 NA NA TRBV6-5 CASRRDTRFDSPLHF TGTGCCAGCAGAAGGGACACGAGATTTGATTCACCCCTCCACTTT
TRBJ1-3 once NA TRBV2 CASRSASGSGNTIYF TGTGCCAGCCGGAGCGCCTCGGGGTCTGGAAACACCATATATTTT
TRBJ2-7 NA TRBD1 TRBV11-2 CASSLSGTGRRYEQYF TGTGCCAGCAGCTTGTCCGGGACAGGGAGGCGATACGAGCAGTACTTC
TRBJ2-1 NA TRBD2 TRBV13 CASSKNGASGFSYNEQFF TGTGCCAGCAGCAAAAATGGGGCTAGCGGGTTTTCCTACAATGAGCAGTTCTTC
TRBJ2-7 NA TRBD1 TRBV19 CASSDRGLASYEQYF TGTGCCAGTAGCGACAGGGGACTTGCCTCCTACGAGCAGTACTTC
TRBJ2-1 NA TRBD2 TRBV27 CASSNLAGGHNEQFF TGTGCCAGCAGTAATCTAGCGGGAGGCCACAATGAGCAGTTCTTC
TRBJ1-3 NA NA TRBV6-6 CASSGSSGSSGNTIYF TGTGCCAGCAGCGGCTCAAGCGGCAGCTCTGGAAACACCATATATTTT
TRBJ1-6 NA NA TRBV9 CASSVRGTDSPLHF TGTGCCAGCAGCGTCCGGGGGACGGATTCACCCCTCCACTTT
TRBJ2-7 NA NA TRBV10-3 CAISPNLGEHNEQYF TGTGCCATCAGTCCTAACCTTGGGGAGCACAACGAGCAGTACTTC
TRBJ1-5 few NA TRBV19 CASSYSLRSNQPQHF TGTGCCAGTAGTTATTCACTAAGGAGCAATCAGCCCCAGCATTTT
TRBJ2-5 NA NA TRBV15 CATSRDATTAAETQYF TGTGCCACCAGCAGAGATGCGACTACAGCGGCCGAGACCCAGTACTTC
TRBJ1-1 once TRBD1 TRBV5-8 CASSFLGQGNTEAFF TGTGCCAGCAGTTTCCTTGGACAGGGGAACACTGAAGCTTTCTTT
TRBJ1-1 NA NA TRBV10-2 CASARGSETEAFF TGCGCCAGCGCCCGCGGAAGCGAGACTGAAGCTTTCTTT
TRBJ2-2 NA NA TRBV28 CASSPDRLEGGELFF TGTGCCAGCAGCCCGGACCGACTAGAGGGCGGGGAGCTGTTTTTT
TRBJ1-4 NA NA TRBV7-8 CASSRDALGGLFF TGTGCCAGCAGCCGTGACGCCCTAGGAGGACTGTTTTTT
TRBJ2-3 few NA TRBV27 CASSSLSTDTQYF TGTGCCAGCAGTTCCCTCTCCACAGATACGCAGTATTTT
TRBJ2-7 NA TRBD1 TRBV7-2 CASNPEGQPSYEQYF TGTGCCAGCAATCCCGAGGGACAGCCAAGCTACGAGCAGTACTTC
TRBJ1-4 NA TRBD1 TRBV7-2 CASSRTGDGEKLFF TGTGCCAGCAGCCGTACAGGGGACGGTGAAAAACTGTTTTTT